This T cell receptor beta chain was sequenced for a study of T-cell reconstitution after alpha-beta-depleted transplantation in children. The germline V and J ends were trimmed by 3 bases and 1 base, with 9 bases remaining between them. This CDR3 contains 13 residues. CDR1 and CDR2 (germline): DFQATT, SNEGSKA (reference sequence). Using unique molecular identifiers, the investigators prepared the TCRbeta library. In TCRdb, the PCR reads were re-called with MiXCR into one record per CDR3 protein. The sample shows about 610,000 distinct CDR3 sequences, around 27% of them seen only once. This clonotype was sampled from a boy in the first two years of life with Wiskott-Aldrich syndrome, due to receive a stem cell transplant. This chain connects TRBV20-1 to TRBJ1-1; D call uncertain. The specimen was PBMCs, collected before TCRalphabeta/CD19-depleted stem cell transplant. CDR3 nucleotides: TGCAGTGCTAGTCCCCCCCAGAACACTGAAGCTTTCTTT. Translation gives CSASPPQNTEAFF.